This T cell receptor (beta chain) was captured in a study of blood T cells in healthy people across ages. This CDR3 is 12 amino acids long. Germline loops: CDR1 MDHEN, CDR2 SYDVKM. It was with a sample-barcoded 5' primer and a J-beta primer mix that a second PCR of roughly 6 to 11 cycles was run. TCRdb used MiXCR to reprocess the 5' RACE reads, holding one entry per CDR3 protein. The sample consists of 600,000 or so distinct CDR3 sequences, around 48% of them appearing once. Concerning this clonotype: One end of the junction varies from germline; a read error may be responsible.

This clonotype was obtained from a man of 80 years or more in good health. This chain links TRBV28 with TRBJ1-2; D gene ambiguous. The sequencing sample was made of blood. The CDR3 nucleotides are TGTGCCAGCAGTTTGCGTAACCATGGCTACACCTTC. This encodes CASSLRNHGYTF.